Listed below are T cell receptor beta chains from one sample, sequenced in a study of T cells in Graves' hyperthyroidism and ophthalmopathy. MiXCR was run by TCRdb on the multiplex PCR reads, yielding one entry per CDR3 protein. Counted here are about 740,000 distinct CDR3 sequences, approximately 15% occurring once; the ten biggest clones make up 10%. The source material was blood. The receptors were sampled from a young woman with Graves' hyperthyroidism. CDR3s include the opening cysteine and the closing phenylalanine or tryptophan. The order of the fields is clone size, D gene, CDR3 length, J gene, V gene, CDR3 DNA, CDR3 protein. D genes are given only for firm matches. Only part of the rows carry a size: once, few, many, or a class if the clone is expanded.

>many|-|13|TRBJ2-7|TRBV20-1
TGCAGTGCTACAACAGGGTTCGGCTACGAGCAGTACTTC
CSATTGFGYEQYF
>few|-|13|TRBJ2-7|TRBV29-1
TGCAGCGTTCGCGGCGGGATCCACTACGAGCAGTACTTC
CSVRGGIHYEQYF
>many|-|11|TRBJ1-4|TRBV20-1
TGCAGTGCCGACAGCGGAGAAAAACTGTTTTTT
CSADSGEKLFF
>few|-|16|TRBJ2-4|TRBV5-1
TGCGCCAGCAGAATGGTAACACAGGGAGGCAAAAACATTCAGTACTTC
CASRMVTQGGKNIQYF
>-|-|14|TRBJ1-5|TRBV7-9
TGTGCCAGCAGCCAAAAGGGGGAGAATCAGCCCCAGCATTTT
CASSQKGENQPQHF
>many|TRBD1|15|TRBJ1-4|TRBV18
TGTGCCAGCTCACGGGCGGGACAGGGACCGCGAAAACTGTTTTTT
CASSRAGQGPRKLFF
>-|TRBD2|16|TRBJ2-7|TRBV7-2
TGTGCCAGCAGCCCGACTAGCGGGAGGGCCGAACACGAGCAGTACTTC
CASSPTSGRAEHEQYF
>few|-|13|TRBJ2-2|TRBV2
TGTGCCAGCAGTACATGGACCACCGGGGAGCTGTTTTTT
CASSTWTTGELFF
>many|-|16|TRBJ2-2|TRBV30
TGTGCCTGGAGTGTAGGGCGGGGCTCTTCCATCGGGGAGCTGTTTTTT
CAWSVGRGSSIGELFF
>few|-|15|TRBJ2-1|TRBV27
TGTGCCACTCTGGGGAGACGGAACCTCTACAATGAGCAGTTCTTC
CATLGRRNLYNEQFF
>few|TRBD1|16|TRBJ2-7|TRBV3-1
TGTGCCAGCAGTCGAAGAGGGGGGGACAGGGGGCGCGAGCAGTACTTC
CASSRRGGDRGREQYF
>many|-|13|TRBJ2-3|TRBV29-1
TGCAGCGGTGACACCTTTGGCGGAGATACGCAGTATTTT
CSGDTFGGDTQYF
>-|TRBD2|15|TRBJ2-1|TRBV7-3
TGTGCCAGCAGCTCCGGGAGGAACTCCTACAATGAGCAGTTCTTC
CASSSGRNSYNEQFF
>many|TRBD2|16|TRBJ2-1|TRBV7-9
TGTGCCAGCAGCACTACTAGCGGGCACTCCTACAATGAGCAGTTCTTC
CASSTTSGHSYNEQFF
>once|TRBD2|14|TRBJ2-1|TRBV30
TGTGCCTGGAGCGCCGGACTAGCCTCCTACGAGCAGTTCTTC
CAWSAGLASYEQFF
>-|-|11|TRBJ2-7|TRBV6-1
TGTGTAGGAGGGCGACCTCCCGAGCAGTACTTC
CVGGRPPEQYF
>few|TRBD1|16|TRBJ1-1|TRBV19
TGTGCCAGTAGTACCCCGAACAGGGGACTGAGCACTGAAGCTTTCTTT
CASSTPNRGLSTEAFF
>-|-|15|TRBJ2-7|TRBV12-3/TRBV12-4
TGTGCCAGCAGTTTCGGGGGCTCAGGGGGCTACGAGCAGTACTTC
CASSFGGSGGYEQYF
>many|-|15|TRBJ2-4|TRBV7-9
TGTGCCAGCAGCCAGAGTCGCATCGGTCGGCTCATTCAGTACTTC
CASSQSRIGRLIQYF
>many|-|13|TRBJ2-4|TRBV30
TGTGCCTGGACACACCTAGGCAAAAACATTCAGTACTTC
CAWTHLGKNIQYF
>-|-|13|TRBJ2-7|TRBV19
TGTGCCAGTAGTATAAGTCGGACTACCGAGCAGTACTTC
CASSISRTTEQYF
>many|-|14|TRBJ2-7|TRBV6-1
TGTGCCAGCAGTGTAGCTGGGCGAAGCTACGAGCAGTACTTC
CASSVAGRSYEQYF
>many|-|17|TRBJ2-7|TRBV28
TGTGCCAGCAGTTTAGGGGCAACCGGGACGGCCTCCTACGAGCAGTACTTC
CASSLGATGTASYEQYF
>-|-|14|TRBJ2-7|TRBV9
TGTGCCAGCAGCCCCCGGGACACTTACTACGAGCAGTACTTC
CASSPRDTYYEQYF
>many|-|15|TRBJ1-4|TRBV28
TGTGCCAGCAGTGGGGGTCTGGGCACTAATGAAAAACTGTTTTTT
CASSGGLGTNEKLFF
>few|-|14|TRBJ1-5|TRBV4-1
TGCGCCAGCAGCACCCAGACAGGCAATCAGCCCCAGCATTTT
CASSTQTGNQPQHF
>-|TRBD2|13|TRBJ2-7|TRBV5-1
TGCGCCAGCAGCTGGCTAGCGGGAGTGGAGCAGTACTTC
CASSWLAGVEQYF
>-|-|14|TRBJ1-5|TRBV5-1
TGCGCCAGCAGCCCAGGGGTCATAAATCAGCCCCAGCATTTT
CASSPGVINQPQHF
>many|-|16|TRBJ2-1|TRBV7-3
TGTGCCAGCAGCTTAAGTGCTCTTTTTCCCTACAATGAGCAGTTCTTC
CASSLSALFPYNEQFF